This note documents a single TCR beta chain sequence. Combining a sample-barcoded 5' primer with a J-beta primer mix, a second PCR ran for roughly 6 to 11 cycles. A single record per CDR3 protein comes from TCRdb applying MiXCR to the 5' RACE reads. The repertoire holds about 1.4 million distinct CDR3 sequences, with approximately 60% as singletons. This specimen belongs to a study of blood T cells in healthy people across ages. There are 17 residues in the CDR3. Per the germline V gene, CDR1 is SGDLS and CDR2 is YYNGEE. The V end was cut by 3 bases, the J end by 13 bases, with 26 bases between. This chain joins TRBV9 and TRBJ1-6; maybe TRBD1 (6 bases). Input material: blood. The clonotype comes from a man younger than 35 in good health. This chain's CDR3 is CASSATIGTRGWFPLHF. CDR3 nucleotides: TGTGCCAGCAGCGCCACTATTGGAACCAGGGGTTGGTTCCCCCTCCACTTT.